These 20 T cell receptor beta chains originate from one sample sequenced in a study of beta chain features in type 1 diabetes. The entirety of the isolated RNA underwent reverse transcription, so expressed TCRB transcripts were sequenced. Assay used: immunoSEQ multiplex PCR; TCRdb lists only in-frame clones, some missing. Of 130,000 to 150,000 clones listed, 6.9% were seen once; the top ten hold around 1.5%. Sequences were obtained from central memory CD4+ T cells from blood. The source is a woman younger than 45 in good health.

This clone occurred a few times. V usage is TRBV18 and J usage is TRBJ1-5, with 11 bases aligning to TRBD1. This CDR3 region has 15 residues. CDR1 is KGHSH and CDR2 is LQKENI in the germline V gene. V lost 6 bases to trimming and J lost 7 bases; unmatched junction nucleotides: 8. CDR3 sequence (DNA): TGTGCCAGCTCCCGAATGGACAGGGGGCACCAGCCCCAGCATTTT. Residues: CASSRMDRGHQPQHF.

This clone was seen ten or more times. The chain uses TRBV30 and TRBJ2-2; the D gene is possibly TRBD2 (5 bases). CDR3 size: 14 residues. Per germline, CDR1 GTSNPN and CDR2 SVGIG (reference sequence). V dropped 0 bases and J dropped 7 bases, with 12 bases sitting between them. The CDR3 here is CAWSVLSGNGELFF. For the CDR3, the DNA is TGTGCCTGGAGTGTATTATCCGGGAACGGGGAGCTGTTTTTT.

This clone was counted ten times or more. The chain employs TRBV7-2 and TRBJ2-1, with D possibly being TRBD2 (6 bases). This CDR3 is 14 amino acids long. Germline-derived CDR1 and CDR2 are SGHTA and FQGNSA. With 6 bases removed from V and 5 bases from J, the gap between germline ends came to 14 bases. CDR3 region: CASSQSQRDNEQFF. CDR3 DNA: TGTGCCAGCAGTCAATCGCAGCGGGACAATGAGCAGTTCTTC. Looking up the rest from reference TRBV7-2 and TRBJ2-1 gives the full variable domain: GAGVSQSPSNKVTEKGKDVELRCDPISGHTALYWYRQSLGQGLEFLIYFQGNSAPDKSGLPSDRFSAERTGGSVSTLTIQRTQQEDSAVYLCASSQSQRDNEQFFGPGTRLTVL.

The chain is built from TRBV2 and TRBJ1-1, with TRBD1 matching 9 bases. With 10 bases clipped from V and 5 bases from J, the junction kept 5 bases outside the gene matches. There are 12 residues in the CDR3. From germline, CDR1 is SNHLY and CDR2 FYNNEI. The DNA for the CDR3 is TGTGCCACAGGACAGGGGATGACTGAAGCTTTCTTT. It yields the protein CATGQGMTEAFF.

The rearrangement links TRBV6-1 to TRBJ1-5; TRBD1 agrees at 9 bases. J lost 8 bases, V lost 4 bases, and 9 bases had no gene match. The V gene's germline CDR1 is MNHNS and CDR2 SASEGT. The CDR3 sequence is 15 residues long. The CDR3 protein is CASSVRQGGGEPQHF. The CDR3 DNA reads TGTGCCAGCAGTGTTAGACAGGGGGGCGGGGAGCCCCAGCATTTT.

This clone was seen a handful of times. Here the CDR3 DNA reads TGTGCCAGTAGTATCTGGGGCGGGGGAGCCAAAAACATTCAGTACTTC. It translates to CASSIWGGGAKNIQYF. The J gene is TRBJ2-4, the V gene TRBV19, with TRBD2 identical over 7 bases. Germline V gene data show CDR1 as LNHDA and CDR2 as SQIVND (reference sequence). V lost 3 bases and J lost 0; bases outside the gene matches: 5. The CDR3 length is 16 residues.

This sequence joins TRBV14 and TRBJ2-1; the D is unclear. CDR3 length equals 17 residues. Deletions cut 3 bases from V and 0 bases from J, with 15 bases between. Germline assignment: CDR1 SGHDN and CDR2 FVKESK. CDR3 sequence reads: CASSQDPSKGSYNEQFF. CDR3 sequence (DNA): TGTGCCAGCAGCCAGGATCCTAGTAAAGGCTCCTACAATGAGCAGTTCTTC.

This clone was seen only a few times. The chain employs TRBV19 and TRBJ1-1, with TRBD1 matching over 7 bases. The V gene's germline CDR1 is LNHDA and CDR2 SQIVND (reference sequence). The CDR3 is made up of 14 amino acids. V shed 7 bases and J 2 bases; nucleotides not matched to a gene: 7. The CDR3 here is CASIPGQINTEAFF. The CDR3 region has the DNA TGTGCCAGTATCCCGGGACAGATAAACACTGAAGCTTTCTTT.

This clone has only a few counts. The CDR3 protein is CAWSNKGGWSQPQHF. CDR3 nucleotide sequence: TGTGCCTGGAGTAATAAAGGGGGTTGGAGTCAGCCCCAGCATTTT. This sequence joins TRBV30 and TRBJ1-5; D might be TRBD1 (6 bases). Trimming cost V 2 bases and J 6 bases, with 17 bases left between them. Germline-derived CDR1 and CDR2 are GTSNPN and SVGIG (reference sequence). The CDR3 runs 15 residues.

At least ten counts were recorded for this clone. V is TRBV7-2 and J is TRBJ2-7, with 8 bases matching TRBD2. The CDR3 has 17 residues. The J segment lost 0 bases and the V segment lost 1 base, leaving 8 bases of the junction unmatched. Germline V lookup: CDR1 SGHTA, CDR2 FQGNSA. The DNA of the CDR3 is TGTGCCAGCAGCTTAGGCCAACTCGGGACTAGCTCCTACGAGCAGTACTTC. Translating it yields CASSLGQLGTSSYEQYF. Full variable domain (remainder filled in from reference TRBV7-2 and TRBJ2-7): GAGVSQSPSNKVTEKGKDVELRCDPISGHTALYWYRQSLGQGLEFLIYFQGNSAPDKSGLPSDRFSAERTGGSVSTLTIQRTQQEDSAVYLCASSLGQLGTSSYEQYFGPGTRLTVT.

This clone has just a few counts. CDR3 amino acids: CASSNRDNYGYTF. DNA of the CDR3: TGTGCCAGCAGTAACAGGGACAACTATGGCTACACCTTC. This chain uses TRBV6-6 with TRBJ1-2; a weak D match, TRBD1 (6 bases). CDR3 length equals 13 residues. V gave up 5 bases and J gave up 2 bases, with 9 bases separating them. Germline CDR1 reads MNHNY; CDR2 reads SVGAGI (reference sequence).

This clone was counted between two and nine times. This chain connects TRBV19 to TRBJ2-1, with TRBD2 identical over 12 bases. Trimming removed 5 bases from V and 3 bases from J; junction bases left unmatched: 8. The CDR3 extends over 17 amino acids. Germline values: CDR1 LNHDA, CDR2 SQIVND (reference sequence). CDR3 sequence reads: CASSQTSGRGRYNEQFF. CDR3 in DNA: TGTGCCAGTAGTCAGACTAGCGGGAGAGGACGCTACAATGAGCAGTTCTTC.

This clone has just a few counts. J is TRBJ1-5 and V is TRBV28, with TRBD1 as a possible D gene (6 bases). This CDR3 spans 16 amino acids. V dropped 8 bases and J dropped 0 bases, with 17 bases sitting between them. Germline loops: CDR1 MDHEN, CDR2 SYDVKM. The CDR3 DNA follows: TGTGCCAGCGGCATGGGGGGGGCGGGTAGCAATCAGCCCCAGCATTTT. Amino acids: CASGMGGAGSNQPQHF.

The gene calls are TRBV5-1 and TRBJ2-5, with D possibly being TRBD2 (5 bases). Trimming took 0 bases from V and 4 from J, leaving 13 bases between them. The length of the CDR3 is 15 residues. CDR1 is SGHRS and CDR2 is YFSETQ in the germline V gene. The CDR3 sequence: CASSLVATAGETQYF. CDR3 in DNA: TGCGCCAGCAGCTTGGTGGCAACTGCGGGAGAGACCCAGTACTTC. Full variable domain (remainder filled in from reference TRBV5-1 and TRBJ2-5): KAGVTQTPRYLIKTRGQQVTLSCSPISGHRSVSWYQQTPGQGLQFLFEYFSETQRNKGNFPGRFSGRQFSNSRSEMNVSTLELGDSALYLCASSLVATAGETQYFGPGTRLLVL.

In its sample, this clone was seen many times. This chain links TRBV4-3 with TRBJ2-7; D is undetermined. Germline V gene data show CDR1 as LGHNA and CDR2 as YSLEER. V lost 3 bases to trimming and J lost 3 bases, with 15 bases between them. The CDR3 consists of 15 residues. In DNA, the CDR3 is TGCGCCAGCAGCCAGGCCGAATACAGCCTCTACGAGCAGTACTTC. Its translation: CASSQAEYSLYEQYF.

This clone was counted at least ten times. The chain carries TRBV19 and TRBJ1-1; the D is unclear. Trimming stripped 5 bases from V and 2 bases from J, with 9 bases between. The CDR3 length is 13 residues. Germline CDR1 and CDR2: LNHDA and SQIVND (reference sequence). In nucleotides, the CDR3 is TGTGCCAGTAGTCTCGGACTTAACACTGAAGCTTTCTTT. Amino acids: CASSLGLNTEAFF.

This chain links TRBV11-2 with TRBJ2-1; D might be TRBD2 (5 bases). The CDR3 length is 13 residues. Germline loops: CDR1 SGHAT, CDR2 FQNNGV. The V end was cut by 8 bases, the J end by 8 bases, with 16 bases between. CDR3 nucleotide sequence: TGTGCCAGCGCTATTGGGGAGCGGCATGAGCAGTTCTTC. Protein product: CASAIGERHEQFF.

There are a few counts of this clone. V gene TRBV7-3 combines with J gene TRBJ1-1, with TRBD1 matching 7 bases. Germline-derived CDR1 and CDR2 are SGHTA and FQGTGA. Trimming took 6 bases from V and 1 from J; bases not matched to a gene: 2. The CDR3 contains 13 residues. The CDR3 nucleotides are TGTGCCAGCAGAGGGGGCGCGAACACTGAAGCTTTCTTT. It yields the protein CASRGGANTEAFF.

This clone was seen repeatedly, ten times or more. The chain uses TRBV30 and TRBJ2-6, with TRBD1 matching over 9 bases. Trimming at V came to 3 bases and at J to 4 bases, leaving 7 bases not matched to a gene. Per germline, CDR1 GTSNPN and CDR2 SVGIG (reference sequence). The CDR3 is made up of 16 amino acids. In DNA, the CDR3 is TGTGCCTGGAGAGGACAGGGGATTCTGGGGGCCAACGTCCTGACTTTC. The encoded protein is CAWRGQGILGANVLTF.

At least ten counts were recorded for this clone. J is TRBJ2-3 and V is TRBV20-1; TRBD2 is a possible D gene (6 bases). Germline CDR1 DFQATT, CDR2 SNEGSKA (reference sequence). Trimming stripped 6 bases from V and 9 bases from J, with 13 bases between. CDR3 length equals 11 residues. CDR3 in DNA: TGCAGTGCCAATCCTAGCGAAACGCAGTATTTT. Translation gives CSANPSETQYF.